These 27 T cell receptor beta chains share one sample of origin, sequenced in a study of cytomegalovirus exposure and HLA in healthy donors. With 60 Vbeta and 13 Jbeta primers, the PCR was carried out. Sequencing was performed with immunoSEQ multiplex PCR; in TCRdb, only in-frame clones are kept and a portion is missing. The repertoire holds roughly 89,000 clones, about 75% seen once, with about 9.5% in the top ten. Sequenced input: PBMCs. These receptors originate from a man aged 30 to 45 in good health and CMV-seropositive.

The rearrangement joins TRBV5-6 to TRBJ2-4; the match to TRBD2 covers 7 bases. In germline, CDR1 is SGHDT, CDR2 YYEEEE. The CDR3 loop spans 15 amino acids. Trimming removed 2 bases from V and 5 bases from J; junction bases left unmatched: 7. The CDR3 nucleotides read TGTGCCAGCAGCTTTGGGGGGGGGTGGGAAAACATTCAGTACTTC. Its translation: CASSFGGGWENIQYF.

This sequence joins TRBV28 and TRBJ2-7, with 9 bases aligning to TRBD1. The CDR3 contains 14 residues. Germline CDR1 is MDHEN and CDR2 is SYDVKM. Germline trimming cut 6 bases from V and 5 bases from J; bases unmatched to any gene: 8. CDR3 residues: CASSSDRGVDEQYF. The CDR3, as DNA: TGTGCCAGCAGCTCTGACAGGGGGGTTGACGAGCAGTACTTC.

This clone was seen a handful of times. The rearrangement uses TRBV19 and TRBJ1-2, with TRBD1 matching 9 bases. Germline CDR1 and CDR2: LNHDA and SQIVND (reference sequence). This CDR3 contains 14 residues. With 5 bases clipped from V and 0 bases from J, the junction kept 1 base outside the gene matches. The CDR3 nucleotides read TGTGCCAGTAGTCGACAGGGGGCTAACTATGGCTACACCTTC. Protein sequence: CASSRQGANYGYTF.

The chain combines TRBV19 with TRBJ2-3, with 11 bases aligning to TRBD2. Germline V gene data show CDR1 as LNHDA and CDR2 as SQIVND (reference sequence). The CDR3 is 15 residues long. The V and J ends lost 3 bases and 3 bases, in that order; junction bases with no gene match: 2. The DNA of the CDR3 is TGTGCCAGTAGTATGACTAGCGGGGTTACAGATACGCAGTATTTT. Its translation is CASSMTSGVTDTQYF.

Here the CDR3 reads CASSPGADTQYF. For the CDR3, the DNA is TGTGCCAGCAGCCCCGGGGCAGATACGCAGTATTTT. V is TRBV7-2 and J is TRBJ2-3; D possibly corresponds to TRBD2 (5 bases). The CDR3 is 12 amino acids. Germline CDR1 SGHTA, CDR2 FQGNSA. V dropped 5 bases and J dropped 4 bases, with 7 bases sitting between them.

V gene TRBV6-5 combines with J gene TRBJ2-7, with 8 nucleotides matching TRBD2. In germline, CDR1 is MNHEY, CDR2 SVGAGI. This CDR3 region has 14 residues. V gave up 8 bases and J gave up 2 bases; unmatched junction bases: 8. The CDR3 DNA reads TGTGCCAGCTCGCAGCGGGGGCCCCCCTACGAGCAGTACTTC. Residues: CASSQRGPPYEQYF.

DNA for the CDR3: TGTGCCACCAGCAGAGGGACAGGGGTCAATCAGCCCCAGCATTTT. This sequence encodes CATSRGTGVNQPQHF. This chain uses TRBV15 with TRBJ1-5; the match to TRBD1 covers 9 bases. This CDR3 has 15 amino acids. Trimming removed 1 base from V and 3 bases from J; junction bases left unmatched: 1. The germline gives CDR1 LNHNV, CDR2 YYDKDF (reference sequence).

In this sample, this clone turned up once. The V call is TRBV5-1, the J call TRBJ2-2; 16 bases are shared with TRBD2. Germline-derived CDR1 and CDR2 are SGHRS and YFSETQ. V shed 3 bases and J 6 bases; nucleotides not matched to a gene: 5. The CDR3 covers 17 residues. CDR3 region: CASSSGLAGGPAGELFF. The CDR3 nucleotides read TGCGCCAGCAGCTCGGGACTAGCGGGGGGGCCGGCCGGGGAGCTGTTTTTT.

The genes are TRBV19 and TRBJ2-7; D is possibly TRBD1 (6 bases). Trimming took off 3 bases at V and 4 bases at J, with 22 bases between the two ends. The CDR3 covers 17 residues. Germline values: CDR1 LNHDA, CDR2 SQIVND (reference sequence). CDR3 sequence: CASSIRVGATTIYEQYF. The CDR3 coding sequence is TGTGCCAGTAGTATTAGAGTGGGGGCCACTACAATATACGAGCAGTACTTC.

The chain links TRBV7-9 to TRBJ1-2; the match to TRBD1 covers 9 bases. The V gene's germline CDR1 is SEHNR and CDR2 FQNEAQ (reference sequence). This CDR3 comprises 15 residues. V shed 5 bases, J shed 6 bases, and the junction held 10 bases outside the gene matches. The CDR3 is CASSPYRGQRDGYTF. CDR3 in DNA: TGTGCCAGCAGCCCATACAGGGGGCAAAGAGATGGCTACACCTTC.

This clone has only one observation. This chain uses TRBV5-1 with TRBJ2-3, with D perhaps matching TRBD1 (6 bases). CDR3 length: 14 residues. CDR1 and CDR2 from the germline V gene are SGHRS and YFSETQ. The V end was cut by 0 bases, the J end by 4 bases, with 9 bases between. Written as DNA, the CDR3 is TGCGCCAGCAGCTTGGGACAGGCTGCAGATACGCAGTATTTT. Protein: CASSLGQAADTQYF.

CDR3 DNA: TGTGCCAGCAGCTTCACAGTTCAAGCTATCTATGGCTACACCTTC. It encodes CASSFTVQAIYGYTF. This chain connects TRBV5-4 to TRBJ1-2; D gene unclear. The CDR3 contains 15 residues. Germline V gene sequence: CDR1 SGHNT, CDR2 YYREEE (reference sequence). The V end lost 2 bases, the J end lost 4 bases, and 15 bases lay between the germline ends.

Details on this clone: Germline and junction disagree at one end, which may indicate a read error. DNA of the CDR3: TGTGCCAGCTCACGGTGGACTGAAGCTTCCTTT. Its protein is CASSRWTEASF. This sequence joins TRBV18 and TRBJ1-1, with D hard to call. The CDR3 runs 11 residues. Germline values: CDR1 KGHSH, CDR2 LQKENI.

This clone appeared a few times. The chain employs TRBV28 and TRBJ1-5, with D tentatively TRBD1 (6 bases). Between the trimmed V and J ends, which lost 6 bases and 0 bases, there was a span of 12 bases. Per the germline V gene, CDR1 is MDHEN and CDR2 is SYDVKM. The CDR3 runs 15 residues. Here the CDR3 reads CASRRYRDSNQPQHF. In DNA form, the CDR3 reads TGTGCCAGCAGACGATACAGGGATAGCAATCAGCCCCAGCATTTT.

The genes are TRBV28 and TRBJ1-3; maybe TRBD1 (5 bases). V was clipped by 3 bases and J by 0 bases, with 6 bases between them. The CDR3 is 14 amino acids. Germline CDR1 and CDR2: MDHEN and SYDVKM. The CDR3 sequence is CASSFGGSGNTIYF. In DNA, the CDR3 is TGTGCCAGCAGTTTCGGGGGCTCTGGAAACACCATATATTTT.

About this clone itself: Other DNA variants within this sample encode the same CDR3. The chain couples TRBV30 to TRBJ1-1, with no clear D. The CDR3 contains 13 residues. Trimming removed 1 base at V and 5 bases at J, with 11 bases between. Germline values: CDR1 GTSNPN, CDR2 SVGIG (reference sequence). The CDR3 region is CAWSATPATEAFF. CDR3 nucleotide sequence: TGTGCCTGGAGTGCGACTCCTGCTACTGAAGCTTTCTTT. Supplemented by reference TRBV30 and TRBJ1-1, the full variable domain reads SQTIHQWPATLVQPVGSPLSLECTVEGTSNPNLYWYRQAAGRGLQLLFYSVGIGQISSEVPQNLSASRPQDRQFILSSKKLLLSDSGFYLCAWSATPATEAFFGQGTRLTVV.

This clone was observed a few times. The chain couples TRBV19 to TRBJ2-2; D unclear. The V and J ends lost 3 bases and 0 bases respectively, with 11 bases between them. The CDR3 is made up of 16 amino acids. Germline assignment: CDR1 LNHDA and CDR2 SQIVND (reference sequence). For the CDR3, the DNA is TGTGCCAGTAGTATGCGGCGCAGCACGAACACCGGGGAGCTGTTTTTT. Translating gives CASSMRRSTNTGELFF.

The rearrangement links TRBV5-1 to TRBJ2-3; D gene ambiguous. The CDR3 covers 13 residues. In germline, CDR1 is SGHRS, CDR2 YFSETQ. Between the trimmed V and J ends, which lost 3 bases and 0 bases, there was a span of 5 bases. CDR3 loop: CASSSSSTDTQYF. As DNA, the CDR3 is TGCGCCAGCAGCTCGTCTAGCACAGATACGCAGTATTTT. Full variable domain (rest looked up from reference TRBV5-1 and TRBJ2-3): KAGVTQTPRYLIKTRGQQVTLSCSPISGHRSVSWYQQTPGQGLQFLFEYFSETQRNKGNFPGRFSGRQFSNSRSEMNVSTLELGDSALYLCASSSSSTDTQYFGPGTRLTVL.

The gene calls are TRBV9 and TRBJ2-1; maybe TRBD2 (6 bases). Germline V CDR1 and CDR2: SGDLS, YYNGEE. Between the trimmed V and J ends, which lost 0 bases and 5 bases, there was a span of 12 bases. This CDR3 region has 15 residues. The chain's CDR3 is CASSVALRGNNEQFF. The CDR3 DNA reads TGTGCCAGCAGCGTAGCTTTGCGGGGAAACAATGAGCAGTTCTTC.

The gene calls are TRBV6-5 and TRBJ2-6; no firm D call. Germline lookup yields CDR1 MNHEY and CDR2 SVGAGI. V gave up 8 bases and J gave up 4 bases, with 9 bases separating them. The CDR3 extends over 13 amino acids. The CDR3 DNA reads as TGTGCCAGCGGATTGACAGGGGCCAACGTCCTGACTTTC. This translates into CASGLTGANVLTF.

The chain couples TRBV9 to TRBJ2-3; 9 nucleotides line up with TRBD1. The CDR3 spans 16 residues. Germline lookup yields CDR1 SGDLS and CDR2 YYNGEE. Unmatched junction bases numbered 6, after V lost 2 bases and J lost 2 bases. CDR3 protein: CASSVQQGAHTDTQYF. CDR3 coding DNA: TGTGCCAGCAGCGTCCAACAGGGGGCCCACACAGATACGCAGTATTTT.

This chain joins TRBV7-2 and TRBJ1-4, with a possible D match to TRBD1 (5 bases). This CDR3 is 15 amino acids long. V lost 1 base and J 10 bases, leaving 16 bases between the germline ends. Germline-derived CDR1 and CDR2 are SGHTA and FQGNSA. In nucleotides, the CDR3 is TGTGCCAGCAGCTTAGACCCAGGGCAGACTGGAAAACTGTTTTTT. It encodes CASSLDPGQTGKLFF.

The rearrangement uses TRBV19 and TRBJ1-5, with D possibly matching TRBD1 (5 bases). The length of the CDR3 is 14 residues. The V gene's germline CDR1 is LNHDA and CDR2 SQIVND (reference sequence). Trimming cost V 4 bases and J 0 bases, with 7 bases left between them. The CDR3 spells CASSSRDSNQPQHF. In DNA, the CDR3 is TGTGCCAGTAGTAGCAGGGATAGCAATCAGCCCCAGCATTTT.

The V and J genes are TRBV6-5 and TRBJ2-7; TRBD1 aligns across 9 bases. Germline V gene sequence: CDR1 MNHEY, CDR2 SVGAGI. This CDR3 region has 15 residues. The ends lost 7 bases at V and 2 bases at J; junction bases unmatched: 9. CDR3 sequence reads: CASIQAGTGTYEQYF. The CDR3 DNA is TGTGCCAGCATCCAAGCCGGGACAGGGACCTACGAGCAGTACTTC.

The chain employs TRBV5-6 and TRBJ1-2, with TRBD1 identical over 8 bases. After removal of 4 bases from V and 7 bases from J, the junction contained 9 bases not matched to a gene. The CDR3 spans 14 residues. Germline V lookup: CDR1 SGHDT, CDR2 YYEEEE. The CDR3 nucleotides are TGTGCCAGCAGCGATATTCAGGGGGCCACTGGCTACACCTTC. Translated, it gives CASSDIQGATGYTF.

The chain employs TRBV9 and TRBJ2-2; 9 bases are shared with TRBD2. Germline CDR1 and CDR2: SGDLS and YYNGEE. V gave up 6 bases and J gave up 0 bases; unmatched junction bases: 6. The CDR3 length is 16 residues. CDR3: CASKATSGANTGELFF. The CDR3, as DNA: TGTGCCAGCAAGGCGACTAGCGGCGCGAACACCGGGGAGCTGTTTTTT.

The chain couples TRBV2 to TRBJ2-7, with D perhaps TRBD1 (5 bases). There are 20 residues in the CDR3. Trimming removed 4 bases from V and 0 bases from J, with 28 bases in between. Looked up from germline, CDR1 is SNHLY and CDR2 is FYNNEI. The CDR3: CASSGPQANGDYDSSYEQYF. CDR3 in DNA: TGTGCCAGCAGTGGGCCACAGGCAAATGGGGATTATGATTCCTCCTACGAGCAGTACTTC.